The T cell receptor beta chain under discussion was sequenced for a study of long-term antiretroviral therapy in people with HIV. Findings and limits, study-wide: Diversity rose after ART but stayed below transplant donor controls. All time points showed a repertoire dominated by clones expanded before ART.

The CDR3 contains 19 residues. The germline CDR1 and CDR2 sequences are SGHTA and FQGNSA. V lost 3 bases, J lost 0 bases, and 13 bases stayed unmatched. Survey-level resolution applied to immunoSEQ assay v3.0. TCRdb keeps only in-frame clones here, not all; method: immunoSEQ multiplex PCR. The sample consists of 21,000 or so clones, approximately 86% of them appearing once. Notes on this clone: Its antigen remains unknown.

Per donor, a minimum of one pre-ART and a minimum of two post-ART PBMC samples were available. The origin of this receptor is a man aged 45-60 years with HIV. Here the sequenced sample was unsorted PBMCs, taken at the start of antiretroviral therapy. The rearrangement uses TRBV7-2 and TRBJ2-1; TRBD2 agrees at 8 bases. The CDR3 region has the DNA TGTGCCAGCAGCTTCCCGGGACTAGAGAGAAGTTTCTCCTACAATGAGCAGTTCTTC. It translates to CASSFPGLERSFSYNEQFF.